These T cell receptor beta chains were read from a single sample in a study of T cells in Graves' hyperthyroidism and ophthalmopathy. Each CDR3 protein gets one entry after TCRdb re-called the multiplex PCR reads with MiXCR. The sample records some 620,000 distinct CDR3 sequences, about 16% being singletons. The sample comprised blood. The receptors were gathered from a woman in her 30s with Graves' hyperthyroidism. Each CDR3 is given with its conserved first and last residue. A D gene is named only where the DNA matches it firmly. Only part of the rows carry a size: once, few, many, or a class if the clone is expanded.

v_gene,abundance,d_gene,j_gene,CDR3nt,CDR3aa
TRBV4-2,few,-,TRBJ2-1,TGTGCCAGCAGCCAAAAAAGTGGCTACAATGAGCAGTTCTTC,CASSQKSGYNEQFF
TRBV12-3/TRBV12-4,many,TRBD2,TRBJ2-7,TGTGCCAGCGGGCTTAGCGGGAGAATGTACGAGCAGTACTTC,CASGLSGRMYEQYF
TRBV20-1,few,TRBD1,TRBJ2-2,TGCAGTGCTAGGACTTGGGGACAGCAGACGCGGAACACCGGGGAGCTGTTTTTT,CSARTWGQQTRNTGELFF
TRBV27,many,-,TRBJ1-2,TGTGCCAGCAGTTTCCTACCGGTTACCTATGGCTACACCTTC,CASSFLPVTYGYTF
TRBV7-2,few,-,TRBJ2-3,TGTGCCAGCAGCTTAGGATCTCGGACCACAGATACGCAGTATTTT,CASSLGSRTTDTQYF
TRBV20-1,many,-,TRBJ1-2,TGCAGTGCTCCCCTGCGAGATATTGGTTATGGCTACACCTTC,CSAPLRDIGYGYTF
TRBV24-1,few,TRBD2,TRBJ2-2,TGTGCCACCAGTGATTTGGGACTAGCGGGAGCCACCGGGGAGCTGTTTTTT,CATSDLGLAGATGELFF
TRBV29-1,-,-,TRBJ2-3,TGCAGCGTTGAATGGGACTCCCAAATGGCAGATACGCAGTATTTT,CSVEWDSQMADTQYF
TRBV20-1,many,-,TRBJ2-7,TGCAGTGCTCGATGGCGGGACGTGTACGAGCAGTACTTC,CSARWRDVYEQYF
TRBV20-1,few,-,TRBJ2-3,TGCAGTGCTATAGAGGATACGCAGTATTTT,CSAIEDTQYF
TRBV12-3/TRBV12-4,-,TRBD1,TRBJ1-2,TGTGCCAGCAGACGGGGACAGGGAAGCGGATTGGTCTATGGCTACACCTTC,CASRRGQGSGLVYGYTF
TRBV7-3,-,-,TRBJ1-4,TGTGCCAGCAGCTATCCATGGGTGCCGAATGAAAAACTGTTTTTT,CASSYPWVPNEKLFF
TRBV29-1,once,-,TRBJ2-5,TGCAGCGGGCAGGAGGGGGGTCTTTACTTC,CSGQEGGLYF
TRBV4-1,-,-,TRBJ1-4,TGCGCCAGCAGCCAAAAGGATGGGGACATCGGACTGTTTTTT,CASSQKDGDIGLFF
TRBV19,-,TRBD2,TRBJ2-1,TGTGCCAGTAGAACTAGCGGGAGTTTCAATGAGCAGTTCTTC,CASRTSGSFNEQFF